The next 10 T cell receptor beta chains were all read from a single sample in a study of T cell changes during pregnancy in multiple sclerosis. Here immunoSEQ multiplex PCR was the method, and the copy in TCRdb shows in-frame clones only, minus some. The sample shows approximately 50,000 clones, roughly 94% of them seen only once. The starting material was CD4+ T cells from peripheral blood mononuclear cells, obtained in the third trimester of pregnancy. The receptors stem from a female donor with multiple sclerosis, enrolled in a pregnancy study.

The J gene is TRBJ1-4, the V gene TRBV11-2; the D gene is possibly TRBD1 (6 bases). The CDR3 is 17 amino acids. Germline values: CDR1 SGHAT, CDR2 FQNNGV. V was cut by 1 base and J by 7 bases, with 19 bases left in between. CDR3 protein: CASSLAGGAFISEKLFF. The DNA for the CDR3 is TGTGCCAGCAGCTTAGCTGGGGGCGCTTTCATAAGTGAAAAACTGTTTTTT.

The gene calls are TRBV15 and TRBJ1-5; 10 nucleotides match TRBD1. The germline V gene has CDR1 LNHNV and CDR2 YYDKDF (reference sequence). The CDR3 loop spans 19 amino acids. V was clipped by 0 bases and J by 7 bases; unmatched bases: 15. As DNA, the CDR3 is TGTGCCACCAGCAGAGATGTTTTGAGGAGACAGGGGGCGCGGCAGCCCCAGCATTTT. Translation: CATSRDVLRRQGARQPQHF.

The chain combines TRBV5-4 with TRBJ1-3, with a tentative D call TRBD1 (6 bases). Between the trimmed V and J ends, which lost 4 bases and 2 bases, there was a span of 13 bases. Germline V lookup: CDR1 SGHNT, CDR2 YYREEE (reference sequence). The CDR3 is 15 amino acids. CDR3 bases: TGTGCCAGCAGCCTCACACAGGGTACTGGAAACACCATATATTTT. As protein: CASSLTQGTGNTIYF.

The chain couples TRBV9 to TRBJ2-4; the D is unclear. The CDR3 loop spans 15 amino acids. Looked up from germline, CDR1 is SGDLS and CDR2 is YYNGEE. The ends were cut back, 0 bases at V and 9 bases at J, with 16 bases in the middle. The DNA for the CDR3 is TGTGCCAGCAGCGTAGTTGCCGAGCCAAATGGCATTCAGTACTTC. It encodes CASSVVAEPNGIQYF. Filled out from reference TRBV9 and TRBJ2-4, the complete variable domain reads DSGVTQTPKHLITATGQRVTLRCSPRSGDLSVYWYQQSLDQGLQFLIQYYNGEERAKGNILERFSAQQFPDLHSELNLSSLELGDSALYFCASSVVAEPNGIQYFGAGTRLSVL.

CDR3 region: CASSGTNYEQYF. DNA for the CDR3: TGTGCCAGCTCCGGGACTAACTACGAGCAGTACTTC. The J gene is TRBJ2-7, the V gene TRBV10-3, with TRBD2 matching over 7 bases. The CDR3 has 12 amino acids. CDR1 ENHRY and CDR2 SYGVKD come from the germline V gene. V lost 10 bases and J lost 3; bases outside the gene matches: 6.

The chain joins TRBV18 to TRBJ2-2, with 7 positions matching TRBD2. Germline-derived CDR1 and CDR2 are KGHSH and LQKENI. The CDR3 runs to 16 residues. Trimming removed 6 bases from V and 4 bases from J; junction bases left unmatched: 11. CDR3 in DNA: TGTGCCAGCTCTCTGCTTGCGGGAGATATCACCGGGGAGCTGTTTTTT. It is translated as CASSLLAGDITGELFF.

V gene TRBV18 combines with J gene TRBJ1-3, with TRBD1 identical over 9 bases. The J segment lost 7 bases and the V segment lost 6 bases, leaving 4 bases of the junction unmatched. Per germline, CDR1 KGHSH and CDR2 LQKENI. This CDR3 comprises 13 residues. This CDR3 is CASSRDRANTIYF. For the CDR3, the DNA is TGTGCCAGCTCCCGGGACAGGGCCAACACCATATATTTT.

The V gene is TRBV2, the J gene TRBJ1-1, with 10 positions matching TRBD1. CDR3 length equals 14 residues. Germline CDR1 and CDR2: SNHLY and FYNNEI. Unmatched junction bases numbered 4, after V lost 6 bases and J lost 3 bases. In DNA form, the CDR3 reads TGTGCCAGCAGGGGACAGGGGCGGGACACTGAAGCTTTCTTT. Residues: CASRGQGRDTEAFF.

The chain uses TRBV27 and TRBJ2-1; a possible D gene is TRBD2 (6 bases). CDR3 length equals 16 residues. Germline V gives CDR1 MNHEY, CDR2 SMNVEV (reference sequence). Trimming cost V 5 bases and J 6 bases, with 20 bases left between them. The CDR3 sequence: CASSPFRDSRGNEQFF. DNA of the CDR3: TGTGCCAGCAGTCCTTTCCGGGACTCGCGGGGCAATGAGCAGTTCTTC.

This rearrangement joins TRBV7-6 to TRBJ2-7, with 7 positions matching TRBD2. The germline CDR1 and CDR2 sequences are SGHVS and FNYEAQ. J was trimmed by 3 bases and V by 5 bases; bases with no gene match: 7. The CDR3 has 14 amino acids. DNA for the CDR3: TGTGCCAGCAGCCCCGGGACTATAGGCTACGAGCAGTACTTC. Its protein is CASSPGTIGYEQYF. Filled out from reference TRBV7-6 and TRBJ2-7, the complete variable domain reads GAGVSQSPRYKVTKRGQDVALRCDPISGHVSLYWYRQALGQGPEFLTYFNYEAQQDKSGLPNDRFSAERPEGSISTLTIQRTEQRDSAMYRCASSPGTIGYEQYFGPGTRLTVT.